These 3 T cell receptor beta chains were sequenced from one sample in a study of T cells in Graves' hyperthyroidism and ophthalmopathy. Amplification targeted TCR beta CDR3 regions from RNA transcripts. RT-PCR in the first round (using the HTBI primer set) targeted the TCR CDR3. MiXCR was run by TCRdb on the multiplex PCR reads, yielding one entry per CDR3 protein. The sample yields about 600,000 distinct CDR3 sequences, 14% seen once. The sample comprised blood. Source of these receptors: a woman younger than 35 with Graves' ophthalmopathy.

This clonotype was picked up a small number of times. This rearrangement joins TRBV28 to TRBJ2-1, with D possibly matching TRBD1 (6 bases). V lost 1 base to trimming and J lost 7 bases, with 41 bases between them. Germline CDR1 and CDR2: MDHEN and SYDVKM. CDR3 length equals 24 residues. The CDR3 loop reads CASSLSRHRESSNPVEAKRNEQFF. The CDR3 nucleotides read TGTGCCAGCAGTTTATCCAGACACAGGGAATCCTCTAATCCCGTGGAGGCGAAGAGGAATGAGCAGTTCTTC.

The chain uses TRBV24-1 and TRBJ2-7; 8 nucleotides match TRBD1. V trimming: 3 bases; J trimming: 0 bases; junction bases outside the gene matches: 15. CDR3 length: 19 amino acids. Germline V gene data show CDR1 as KGHDR and CDR2 as SFDVKD. CDR3 bases: TGTGCCACCAGTGATCTGTCAGGGGGCGAACACGAGAGCTCCTACGAGCAGTACTTC. Its translation: CATSDLSGGEHESSYEQYF.

This clonotype was counted many times. This chain uses TRBV5-1 with TRBJ2-1, with 10 nucleotides matching TRBD2. The CDR3 is made up of 16 amino acids. Germline V gene sequence: CDR1 SGHRS, CDR2 YFSETQ. Trimming cost V 4 bases and J 3 bases; bases outside gene matches: 7. CDR3 nucleotides: TGCGCCAGCAGCCTAAGCTGGACTAGCGGCTACAATGAGCAGTTCTTC. Translated: CASSLSWTSGYNEQFF.